This T cell receptor beta chain was observed in a study of cytomegalovirus exposure and HLA in healthy donors (dated by TCRdb to 2015 to 2018). About the full investigation: An earlier analysis of around 600 of the donors reported more than 250 Gb of sequence data and around 120 million unique TCR beta sequences from roughly 200 million T cells. An early release covering roughly 600 HLA-typed donors comprised 250 to 350 gigabases of sequencing data and about 90 million unique TCR sequences. The genetic ancestry cluster associated with self-reported Caucasian donors included 65% to 90% of the 398 genotyped donors. The study aimed to test whether signatures of past pathogen exposure could be identified by cataloging public T cell receptors. Using immunosequencing, the study profiled T cell repertoires from around 680 subjects and related those repertoires to cytomegalovirus serostatus. In addition to the first cohort of approximately 650 subjects, a separate validation cohort of over 90 different subjects was used. The study combined high-throughput TCR immunosequencing, statistical association of individual TCRs with disease status, and machine learning to predict cytomegalovirus infection status. To study patterns of TCR occurrence, a later analysis re-analyzed previously published TCR beta repertoires from 550 to 800 donors and added high-resolution HLA genotyping. In the later analysis, no new phenotypic data were used to find candidate immune exposures; instead, reliance was placed on TCR beta sequences and their occurrence across donors. To decide whether each TCR beta V gene segment behaved as functional or pseudogenic, an earlier analysis of approximately 620 of the donors relied on high-throughput TCR beta sequencing. Donor age, sex, ethnicity and CMV serostatus were compiled together with the repertoire data. A later genetic analysis took genome-wide SNP genotypes for about 55% of the 666 donors and used that subset as a discovery cohort. Every repertoire in the discovery cohort had been generated on one and the same sequencing platform. Class I and class II HLA loci were covered by the typing at four-digit resolution. Typing coverage varied by locus: about 620-630 donors for A, B, C, DRB1 and DQB1; roughly 510 for DQA1; more than 600 for DPA1; fewer than 480 for DPB1. Roughly 5 DR-DQ haplotypes were handled as single units for association and clustering because linkage in the cohort was strong. Among 398 genotyped donors of the cohort, an average of 235,054 unique TCR beta nucleotide sequences were sequenced per donor, approximately 20% of them non-productive.

Turning to this clone: Its antigen remains unidentified. Nothing much larger sits one base from this clone, and base qualities are not available.

Study-level results and caveats: Because counts were too low, around 18 rarely observed V segments, including chromosome 9 orphons, were left out of the earlier analysis of 587 of the donors. When HLA alleles, especially DR and DQ, strongly co-occurred, attributing TCR associations to individual alleles was difficult. A group of highly shared sequence variants was considered likely to be a technical artifact of the sequencing pipeline. A total of 150 to 200 TCR beta chains were listed by the study as associated with cytomegalovirus. While some public TCRs were present in many individuals, most TCR sequences turned up only very rarely across donors. A later analysis associated some 17,000 TCR beta sequences with specific HLA alleles at a false discovery rate of 0.05. A later genetic analysis associated a missense DCLRE1C variant with V-gene and J-gene trimming of TCR beta chains, and an independent cohort replicated the association. It was suggested by the authors that the approach could potentially be generalized to other disease states and immunological phenotypes. In a later analysis, HLA-associated TCR beta chains were found to be more clonally expanded and to have lower generation probabilities than equally common non-associated chains. Sequencing depth was assumed to be roughly uniform across donors in the presence/absence analyses, though that assumption may not hold. This cohort had only TCR beta chains sequenced, and the lack of alpha or paired-chain data limited which features could be detected. Linkage disequilibrium might explain the correlated functional status among segregating V segments, but an unknown experimental factor could not be excluded. A further reported finding was that TCR beta sequences accurately predicted the HLA-A and HLA-B alleles for most subjects in the first cohort. In a later analysis, the rate of TCR association differed among HLA loci, with DRB1 alleles having the most associated TCRs and HLA-C alleles having the fewest. CMV serostatus was the only immune exposure information available for the cohort. Three of the identified cytomegalovirus-associated TCR beta chains were confirmed in vitro to be specific for cytomegalovirus antigens. The classifier was reported to diagnose cytomegalovirus status with high specificity and sensitivity in both the original cohort and the validation cohort. Because HLA typing was missing for some donors at each locus, association tests included only the typed subset. In an earlier analysis of approximately 590 of the donors, most TCR beta V segments appeared in productive rearrangements about 87% or about 30% of the time, broadly matching IMGT annotations. In a later analysis, several top co-occurrence clusters were reported to appear linked to parvovirus B19, influenza, CMV and Epstein-Barr virus. In a later genetic analysis, fewer N-insertions in productive TCRs were reported among donors in an Asian-associated ancestry cluster than the roughly 640-donor mean. According to a later analysis, most CMV-associated TCR beta chains appeared to be HLA-restricted, and the HLA associations seemed to be driven largely by CMV exposure.

Receptor libraries were prepared by the immunoSEQ multiplex PCR assay. For the multiplex PCR, a mixture combining 60 forward primers for TCR Vbeta segments and 13 reverse primers for TCR Jbeta segments was used. The CDR3 region of rearranged TCR beta genes was amplified from genomic DNA by a multiplex PCR assay. On the Illumina HiSeq System, the amplified TCR beta libraries were sequenced as 87-base-pair reads. Regarding the original processing steps: A later analysis tallied 75 million to 95 million unique TCR beta chains across the 666 repertoires, and about 10 million of those chains were shared by two or more donors. Raw reads were error-corrected and collapsed into unique sequences with a nearest-neighbor algorithm that merged closely related sequences to remove PCR and sequencing errors. V, D and J gene segments were assigned by aligning CDR3 sequences to IMGT reference sequences. For a sequence to be retained, a match of at least six nucleotides to both a V gene segment and a J gene segment was required. A rearrangement counted as productive if the CDR3 had no stop codons and remained in frame with V and J, and every other rearrangement counted as non-productive. CDR3 was defined according to IMGT convention as the region running from the second conserved V-encoded cysteine to the conserved J-encoded phenylalanine. The earlier analysis of approximately 500 of the donors excluded sequences that lacked an unambiguous match to a single V gene segment. In an earlier analysis of a few hundred of the donors, V segments were called functional above 56.7% productive rearrangements and were called segregating when the between-donor standard deviation exceeded 5%. A statistical classification framework was developed to diagnose cytomegalovirus status using the catalog of TCR beta chain sequences. V and J gene assignment, in a later analysis, came from comparing TCR nucleotide sequences with IMGT/GENE-DB human TR gene sequences. A later analysis assigned CDR3 sequences and most-parsimonious VDJ recombination scenarios with the TCRdist pipeline. In a later analysis, every TCR beta chain was defined by the combination of its CDR3 amino acid sequence and its V-gene family, and reads without a unique V-gene family were dropped. To address suspected cross-contamination and a sequencing artifact, a later analysis removed approximately 600 highly shared, low-generation-probability nucleotide sequences. A later analysis calculated a clonal expansion index for each public chain from normalized within-repertoire ranks of inferred template counts. Generation probabilities in a later analysis came from a VDJ recombination model fitted to out-of-frame rearrangements, and those results were checked against IGoR. Hypergeometric tests were used in a later analysis to score TCR-TCR, TCR-HLA and TCR-CMV co-occurrence, with a repertoire-size bias correction applied to the TCR pairs. To estimate false discovery rates, a later analysis permuted the HLA or CMV assignments 20 times. A later analysis grouped co-occurring TCRs with DBSCAN, adding TCRdist sequence similarity when clustering within HLA-allele-positive subsets. Repertoires with fewer than 30,000 or more than 120,000 public chains were left out of co-occurrence clustering, as were five repertoires with anomalous nucleotide sharing. In TCRdb, the immuneACCESS table is reduced to in-frame sequences with V and J assigned. These tables do not hold every clone; where another copy was compared, an unresolved V gene accounts for under half, and the others remain unexplained. The V and J calls and the clone size are those of that table, but D and trimming were determined from the DNA. The sample profile shows fewer than 95,000 clones; 60% to 80% of them were found once. The ten most abundant clones make up under 8% of the sample.

The cohort comprised more than 550 healthy bone marrow donors. All cohort members were sampled while nominally healthy, although unrecorded immune exposures were likely present. The donor was CMV seronegative and belonged to the group of around 400 seronegative cohort members. Every donor gave a peripheral blood sample, and the peripheral blood mononuclear cells from that sample were used for TCR beta sequencing. Genomic DNA was extracted from the blood cell samples with the Qiagen DNeasy Blood Extraction Kit. Sequenced material: PBMCs. This TCR came from a woman in her 30s in good health and CMV-seronegative.

At the DNA level, the sequence is TGTGCCAGCAGCCCGCCCGCGGGGAACACTGAAGCTTTCTTT. The resulting protein is CASSPPAGNTEAFF. The chain is made from TRBV21-1 and TRBJ1-1. TRBV21-1 is reported as a pseudogene. CDR3 length: 14 amino acids, cysteine to phenylalanine. The DNA shown is the 42-base CDR3, in frame from base 1.